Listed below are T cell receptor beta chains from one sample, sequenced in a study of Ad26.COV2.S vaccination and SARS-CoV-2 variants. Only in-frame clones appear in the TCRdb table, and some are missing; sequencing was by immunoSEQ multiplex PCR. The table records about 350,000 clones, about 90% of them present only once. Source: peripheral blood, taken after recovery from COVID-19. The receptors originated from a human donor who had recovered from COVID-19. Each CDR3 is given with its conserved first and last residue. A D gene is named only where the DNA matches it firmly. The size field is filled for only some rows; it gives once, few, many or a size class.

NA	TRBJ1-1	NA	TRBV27	CASRDRISEAFF	TGTGCCAGCCGTGACAGGATAAGTGAAGCTTTCTTT
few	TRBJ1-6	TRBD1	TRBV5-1	CASSFGQGISPLHF	TGCGCCAGCAGTTTCGGACAGGGGATCTCACCCCTCCACTTT
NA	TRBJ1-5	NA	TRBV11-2	CASSRNQGNQPQHF	TGTGCCAGCAGTAGGAATCAGGGGAATCAGCCCCAGCATTTT
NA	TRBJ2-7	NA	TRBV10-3	CATLQTDLTYEQYF	TGTGCCACCCTTCAAACGGATCTTACCTACGAGCAGTACTTC
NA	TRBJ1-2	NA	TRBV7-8	CASSLARDGYGYTF	TGTGCCAGCAGCTTAGCGAGGGACGGCTATGGCTACACCTTC
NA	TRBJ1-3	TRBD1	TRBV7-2	CASSLGPGGGGNTIYF	TGTGCCAGCAGCTTAGGCCCAGGGGGCGGGGGAAACACCATATATTTT
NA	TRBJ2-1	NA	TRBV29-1	CSVEVGVGNNEQFF	TGCAGCGTTGAAGTAGGAGTGGGGAACAATGAGCAGTTCTTC
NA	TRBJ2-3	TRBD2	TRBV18	CASSPISLRGARDTDTQYF	TGTGCCAGCTCACCGATCTCTTTGCGGGGGGCCAGGGACACAGATACGCAGTATTTT
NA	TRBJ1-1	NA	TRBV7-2	CASSPGFEHPEAFF	TGTGCCAGCAGCCCCGGTTTTGAGCATCCTGAAGCTTTCTTT
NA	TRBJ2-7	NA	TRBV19	CASSVSGLSSYEQYF	TGTGCCAGTAGTGTTTCAGGGCTTAGCTCCTACGAGCAGTACTTC
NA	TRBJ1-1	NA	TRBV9	CASSVAGTLNTEAFF	TGTGCCAGCAGCGTAGCGGGGACACTGAACACTGAAGCTTTCTTT
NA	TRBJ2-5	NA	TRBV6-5	CASRDLGTQYF	TGTGCCAGCAGGGACCTTGGGACCCAGTACTTC
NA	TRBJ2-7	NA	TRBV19	CASSIKPDSFYEQYF	TGTGCCAGTAGTATCAAGCCAGACAGTTTCTACGAGCAGTACTTC
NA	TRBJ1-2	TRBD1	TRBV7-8	CASSQLTGNGYTF	TGTGCCAGCAGCCAACTGACAGGGAATGGCTACACCTTC
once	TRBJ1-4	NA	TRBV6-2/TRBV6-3	CASSYDLGRGEKLFF	TGTGCCAGCAGTTACGATTTGGGGAGAGGTGAAAAACTGTTTTTT
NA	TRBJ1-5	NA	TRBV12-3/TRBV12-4	CASRHRNQPQHF	TGTGCCAGCAGACATCGCAATCAGCCCCAGCATTTT
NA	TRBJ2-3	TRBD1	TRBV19	CASRSGTVTDTQYF	TGTGCCAGCCGCTCCGGGACAGTCACAGATACGCAGTATTTT
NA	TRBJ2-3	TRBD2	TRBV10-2	CASSRSGVTDTQYF	TGCGCCAGCAGTCGTAGCGGGGTAACAGATACGCAGTATTTT
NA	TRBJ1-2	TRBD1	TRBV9	CASSPDRVGGYTF	TGTGCCAGCAGCCCTGACAGGGTCGGCGGCTACACCTTC
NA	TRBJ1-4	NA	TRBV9	CASSVGVQNEKLFF	TGTGCCAGCAGCGTAGGGGTACAAAATGAAAAACTGTTTTTT
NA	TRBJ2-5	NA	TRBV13	CASSLDSQETQYF	TGTGCCAGCAGCCTGGACAGTCAAGAGACCCAGTACTTC
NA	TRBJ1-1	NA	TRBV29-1	CSAEQQSNTEAFF	TGCAGCGCTGAACAGCAGTCCAATACTGAAGCTTTCTTT